This TCR beta chain was sequenced for a study of CD8+CD57+ T cells in acquired aplastic anemia. Germline CDR1 and CDR2: KGHSH and LQKENI. This CDR3 region has 14 residues. V dropped 5 bases and J dropped 7 bases, with 17 bases sitting between them. This clonotype has just a few counts. Genomic DNA, serving as template, underwent TCR beta VDJ and CDR3 profiling. A single record per CDR3 protein comes from TCRdb applying MiXCR to the reads. This sample carries about 160,000 distinct CDR3 sequences, roughly 45% of them seen once, and the ten largest clones take under 3.5%. Patients who underwent sequencing had shown CD8+CD57+ cell expansion by flow cytometry.

The receptor was isolated from a human donor with aplastic anemia. Material: sorted CD4+, CD8+, or CD8+CD57+ T cells (not recorded which) from PBMCs. The chain carries TRBV18 and TRBJ1-1; D is unclear. The CDR3 DNA is TGTGCCAGCTCATTAGGTCAGAGCCTTGGTGAAGCTTTCTTT. Its translation is CASSLGQSLGEAFF.